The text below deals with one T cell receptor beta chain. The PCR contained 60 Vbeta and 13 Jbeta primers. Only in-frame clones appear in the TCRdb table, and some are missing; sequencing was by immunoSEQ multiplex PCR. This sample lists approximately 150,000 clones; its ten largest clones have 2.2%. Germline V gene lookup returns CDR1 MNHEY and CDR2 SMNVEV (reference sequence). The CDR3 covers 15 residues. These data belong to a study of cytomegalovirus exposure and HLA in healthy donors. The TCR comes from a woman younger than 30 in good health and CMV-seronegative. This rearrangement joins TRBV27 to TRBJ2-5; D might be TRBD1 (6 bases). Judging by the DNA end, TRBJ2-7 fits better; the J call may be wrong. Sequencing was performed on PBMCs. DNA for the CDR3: TGTGCCAGCAGTTTAAGGGGCCAGGGGCTTTACGAGCAGTACTTC. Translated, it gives CASSLRGQGLYEQYF.